Listed below are T cell receptor beta chains from one sample, sequenced in a study of shared clonotypes between healthy human individuals. Clones were sequenced by immunoSEQ multiplex PCR, and TCRdb holds only the in-frame ones, with some missing. Among fewer than 1.8 million clones, around 98.5% were seen once, and the ten largest hold under 0.45%. The sample was naive CD4+ T cells sorted from blood. Receptors were obtained from a man between 25 and 39 years old in good health. Each CDR3 is given with its conserved first and last residue. D genes are given only for firm matches. Clone size appears in some rows only: once, few, many, or a class for an expanded clone.

cdr3_aa cdr3_nt v_call d_call clone_size j_call
CASILDRVRSDTQYF TGTGCCAGCATCCTAGACAGGGTTCGGTCAGATACGCAGTATTTT TRBV6-1 TRBD1 . TRBJ2-3
CASSRLAGEYEQYF TGTGCCAGCTCACGTCTAGCGGGCGAATACGAGCAGTACTTC TRBV18 TRBD2 once TRBJ2-7
CASSSGQYSYEQYF TGTGCCAGCAGCTCGGGACAGTACTCCTACGAGCAGTACTTC TRBV7-9 TRBD1 few TRBJ2-7
CASSTPLGRLAGGPNEQFF TGTGCCAGCAGCACACCCTTGGGCCGACTAGCGGGAGGGCCCAATGAGCAGTTCTTC TRBV11-2 TRBD2 . TRBJ2-1
CASSLSGIGAYEQYF TGCGCCAGCAGCCTTAGCGGAATAGGCGCCTACGAGCAGTACTTC TRBV10-2 . . TRBJ2-7
CASSPPGTNEKLFF TGTGCCAGCTCACCCCCGGGGACTAATGAAAAACTGTTTTTT TRBV18 . . TRBJ1-4
CASSPPEGPQYF TGTGCCAGCTCACCACCTGAAGGGCCGCAGTATTTT TRBV18 . . TRBJ2-3
CASSRPGQGADTQYF TGCGCCAGCAGCAGACCGGGACAGGGGGCAGATACGCAGTATTTT TRBV10-2 TRBD1 once TRBJ2-3
CASSRGTFPGGQPQHF TGTGCCAGCAGTAGGGGGACCTTCCCAGGCGGTCAGCCCCAGCATTTT TRBV28 . . TRBJ1-5
CASSADRTNNF TGTGCCAGCTCAGCCGACAGGACCAACAACTTC TRBV18 . . TRBJ2-5